These 5 T cell receptor beta chains share one sample of origin, sequenced in a study of blood T cell repertoires in COVID-19. Produced via immunoSEQ multiplex PCR; TCRdb's table is partial and in-frame only. The sample lists roughly 140,000 clones; roughly nine tenths were seen once. Sequencing used peripheral blood. Every receptor here comes from a woman in her 70s with acute or convalescent COVID-19.

The V and J genes are TRBV15 and TRBJ1-1, with TRBD1 as a possible D gene (6 bases). This CDR3 has 13 amino acids. Trimming took 8 bases from V and 2 from J, leaving 12 bases between them. Germline assignment: CDR1 LNHNV and CDR2 YYDKDF (reference sequence). The CDR3 here is CATAQGINTEAFF. CDR3 in DNA: TGTGCCACCGCACAGGGAATTAACACTGAAGCTTTCTTT.

The count of this clone is one. This chain joins TRBV2 and TRBJ1-1, with a weak D call TRBD1 (5 bases). V was clipped by 6 bases and J by 3 bases, with 11 bases between them. CDR3 length: 13 amino acids. Per germline, CDR1 SNHLY and CDR2 FYNNEI. DNA for the CDR3: TGTGCCAGCAGACCCGACAGTTACACTGAAGCTTTCTTT. It is translated as CASRPDSYTEAFF.

J is TRBJ1-2 and V is TRBV5-1; TRBD1 aligns across 10 bases. The CDR3 runs to 14 residues. V lost 3 bases and J lost 6; bases outside the gene matches: 5. Looked up from germline, CDR1 is SGHRS and CDR2 is YFSETQ. The CDR3 nucleotides read TGCGCCAGCAGCTCCGAGGGACAGGGGAATGGCTACACCTTC. This translates into CASSSEGQGNGYTF.

The chain recombines TRBV5-8 with TRBJ2-3, with 11 bases fitting TRBD2. CDR1 and CDR2 (germline): SGHTS, YDEGEE. This CDR3 has 16 residues. V lost 1 base, J lost 4 bases, and 5 bases stayed unmatched. The CDR3 DNA sequence: TGTGCCAGCAGCTTGAACGGACTAGCGGGCCCAGATACGCAGTATTTT. It codes for CASSLNGLAGPDTQYF.

The chain couples TRBV6-4 to TRBJ2-5, with D possibly TRBD2 on 5 matching bases. The CDR3 totals 15 residues. In germline, CDR1 is MRHNA, CDR2 SNTAGT. V lost 8 bases and J 5 bases, leaving 21 bases between the germline ends. The CDR3: CASRTRAPIWETQYF. DNA of the CDR3: TGTGCCAGCCGTACTAGAGCGCCGATATGGGAGACCCAGTACTTC.